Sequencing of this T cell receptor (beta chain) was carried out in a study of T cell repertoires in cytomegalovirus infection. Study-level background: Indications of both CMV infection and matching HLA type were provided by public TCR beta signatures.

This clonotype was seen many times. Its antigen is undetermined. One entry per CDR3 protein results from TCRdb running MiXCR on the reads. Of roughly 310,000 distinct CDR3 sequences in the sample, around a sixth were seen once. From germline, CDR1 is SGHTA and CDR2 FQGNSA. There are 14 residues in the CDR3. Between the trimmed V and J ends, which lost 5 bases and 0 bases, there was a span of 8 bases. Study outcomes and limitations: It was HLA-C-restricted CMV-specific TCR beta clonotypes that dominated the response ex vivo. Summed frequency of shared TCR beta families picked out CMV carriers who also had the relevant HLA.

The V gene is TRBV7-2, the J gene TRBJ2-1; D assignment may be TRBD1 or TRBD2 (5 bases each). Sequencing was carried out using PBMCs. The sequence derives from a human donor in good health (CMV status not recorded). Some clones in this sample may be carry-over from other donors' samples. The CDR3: CASSGGYSYNEQFF. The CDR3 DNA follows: TGTGCCAGCAGCGGGGGTTACTCCTACAATGAGCAGTTCTTC.